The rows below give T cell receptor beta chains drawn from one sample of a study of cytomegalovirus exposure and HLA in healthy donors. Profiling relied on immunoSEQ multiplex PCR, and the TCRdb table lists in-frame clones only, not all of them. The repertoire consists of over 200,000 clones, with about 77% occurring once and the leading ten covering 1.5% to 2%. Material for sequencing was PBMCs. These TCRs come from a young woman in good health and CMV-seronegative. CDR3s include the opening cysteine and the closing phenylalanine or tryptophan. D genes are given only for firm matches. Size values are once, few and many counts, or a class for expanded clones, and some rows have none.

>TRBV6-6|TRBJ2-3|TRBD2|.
CASSLSGGGTDTQYF
TGTGCCAGCAGCCTAAGCGGGGGGGGCACAGATACGCAGTATTTT
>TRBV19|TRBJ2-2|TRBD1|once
CASSPGTENTGELFF
TGTGCCAGTAGTCCCGGGACAGAGAACACCGGGGAGCTGTTTTTT
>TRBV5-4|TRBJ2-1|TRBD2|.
CASSPGTRAYNEQFF
TGTGCCAGCAGTCCCGGGACTAGAGCATACAATGAGCAGTTCTTC
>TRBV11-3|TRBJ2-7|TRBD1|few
CASSWGQSSYEQYF
TGTGCCAGCAGCTGGGGACAGAGCTCCTACGAGCAGTACTTC
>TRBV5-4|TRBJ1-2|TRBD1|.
CSSSNPTGGGGGYTF
TGTTCCAGCAGCAACCCGACAGGGGGGGGAGGCGGCTACACCTTC
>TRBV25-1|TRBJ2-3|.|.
CASSESRGVGDTQYF
TGTGCCAGCAGTGAATCTCGGGGAGTAGGCGATACGCAGTATTTT
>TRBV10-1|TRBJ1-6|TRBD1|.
CASTSDRARVLDSPLHF
TGCGCCAGCACCTCGGACAGGGCAAGGGTCTTGGACTCACCCCTCCACTTT
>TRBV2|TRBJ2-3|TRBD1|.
CASRTGSDTQYF
TGTGCCAGCCGGACAGGTTCAGATACGCAGTATTTT
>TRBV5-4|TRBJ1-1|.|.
CASSQTGGARTEAFF
TGTGCCAGCAGCCAGACCGGGGGGGCGCGCACTGAAGCTTTCTTT
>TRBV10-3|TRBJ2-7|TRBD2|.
CAIRPAGYLNNEQYF
TGTGCCATCAGGCCAGCGGGATACCTTAACAACGAGCAGTACTTC
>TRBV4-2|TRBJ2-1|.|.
CASSQANEQFF
TGTGCCAGCAGCCAAGCTAATGAGCAGTTCTTC
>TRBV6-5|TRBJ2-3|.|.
CASSPSYYTDTQYF
TGTGCCAGCAGCCCCAGTTACTACACAGATACGCAGTATTTT
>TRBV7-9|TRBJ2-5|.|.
CASSLALGSKETQYF
TGTGCCAGCAGCTTAGCGCTTGGCAGTAAAGAGACCCAGTACTTC
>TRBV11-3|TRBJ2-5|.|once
CASRSNQETQYF
TGTGCCAGCAGATCCAATCAAGAGACCCAGTACTTC
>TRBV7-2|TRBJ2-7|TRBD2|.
CASSTGVTSGRLPYEQYF
TGTGCCAGCAGCACCGGAGTTACTAGCGGGAGGCTCCCCTACGAGCAGTACTTC
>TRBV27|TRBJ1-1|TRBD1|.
CASSQGTANTEAFF
TGTGCCAGCAGCCAGGGGACAGCGAACACTGAAGCTTTCTTT
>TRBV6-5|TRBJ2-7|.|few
CASKEGGEYEQYF
TGTGCCAGCAAGGAGGGGGGGGAATACGAGCAGTACTTC
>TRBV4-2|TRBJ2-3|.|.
CASSQVQDLDTQYF
TGTGCCAGCAGCCAAGTCCAGGACTTAGATACGCAGTATTTT
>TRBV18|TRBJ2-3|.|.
CASSPMRAEYTDTQYF
TGTGCCAGCTCACCAATGCGGGCCGAGTACACAGATACGCAGTATTTT
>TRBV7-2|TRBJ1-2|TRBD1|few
CASSLAPGTGAHGYTF
TGTGCCAGCAGCTTAGCCCCCGGGACAGGGGCCCATGGCTACACCTTC
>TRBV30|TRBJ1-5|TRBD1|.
CACRDRTGSGQPQHF
TGTGCCTGTCGCGATCGGACAGGGAGCGGTCAGCCCCAGCATTTT
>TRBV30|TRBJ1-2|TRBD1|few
CAWSDPYRGNYGYTF
TGTGCCTGGAGTGACCCTTACAGGGGAAACTATGGCTACACCTTC
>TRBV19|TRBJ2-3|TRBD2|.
CATSIDVRLAGDPDTQYF
TGTGCCACTAGTATAGATGTCCGTCTAGCGGGAGATCCGGATACGCAGTATTTT
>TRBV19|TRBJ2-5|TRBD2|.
CASSRGLAGGQEAQYF
TGTGCCAGTAGTAGGGGACTAGCGGGAGGACAAGAGGCCCAGTACTTC
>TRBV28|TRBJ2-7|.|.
CASSLNGVGQGAYF
.
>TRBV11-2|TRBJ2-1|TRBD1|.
CASRVTGDSYNEQFF
TGTGCCAGCAGGGTTACAGGGGACTCCTACAATGAGCAGTTCTTC
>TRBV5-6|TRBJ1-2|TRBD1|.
CASSAQTGGYGYTF
TGTGCCAGCAGCGCACAGACAGGGGGATATGGCTACACCTTC
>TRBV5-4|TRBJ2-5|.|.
CASSSAAGETQYF
TGTGCCAGCAGTTCCGCGGCCGGGGAGACCCAGTACTTC